Presented here are 13 T cell receptor beta chains from one specimen sequenced in a study of T-cell reconstitution after alpha-beta-depleted transplantation in children. Construction of the TCRbeta library involved unique molecular identifiers. One entry per CDR3 protein results from TCRdb running MiXCR on the PCR reads. The table has roughly 100,000 distinct CDR3 sequences, about 7.5% seen once; the top ten hold about 17%. The sequences come from PBMCs, collected before TCRalphabeta/CD19-depleted stem cell transplant. The receptors come from a boy aged 2 to 10 with acute lymphoblastic leukemia, due to receive a stem cell transplant.

This chain links TRBV7-3 with TRBJ2-7; D is uncertain. Germline CDR1 reads SGHTA; CDR2 reads FQGTGA. The CDR3 spans 13 residues. The V gene lost 5 bases and the J gene lost 4 bases, with 12 bases spanning the gap. CDR3 nucleotides: TGTGCCAGCAGCGCCTCGGGTGGATACGAGCAGTACTTC. This translates into CASSASGGYEQYF.

The chain carries TRBV27 and TRBJ1-2; TRBD1 is a possible D gene (5 bases). V gave up 3 bases and J gave up 3 bases, with 11 bases separating them. The CDR3 covers 14 residues. Per germline, CDR1 MNHEY and CDR2 SMNVEV (reference sequence). The CDR3 spells CASSFRDEDYGYTF. CDR3 DNA: TGTGCCAGCAGTTTCCGGGACGAGGACTATGGCTACACCTTC.

This clonotype was seen repeatedly, ten times or more. V gene TRBV6-1 combines with J gene TRBJ1-1; a weak D match, TRBD1 (5 bases). This CDR3 spans 14 amino acids. Trimming left V 7 bases short and J 0 bases short, with 12 bases between. The V gene's germline CDR1 is MNHNS and CDR2 SASEGT. The CDR3 loop is CASTTGPLNTEAFF. The CDR3 region has the DNA TGTGCCAGCACCACGGGGCCGCTGAACACTGAAGCTTTCTTT.

As regards this clonotype: Being one base from a much bigger clone, this may be a read error. Lacking the conserved final phenylalanine or tryptophan, this CDR3 likely reflects a read error. The V call is TRBV29-1, the J call TRBJ2-2, with 11 bases fitting TRBD1. Germline CDR1 and CDR2: SQVTM and ANQGSEA. Trimming cost V 6 bases and J 6 bases; bases outside gene matches: 6. The CDR3 sequence is 14 residues long. CDR3 sequence: CSVQGQGDAGELFS. In DNA form, the CDR3 reads TGCAGCGTCCAGGGACAGGGGGACGCCGGGGAGCTGTTTTCT.

In its sample, this clonotype was seen a few times. The chain couples TRBV6-2 or TRBV6-3 to TRBJ2-7, with 9 bases lining up with TRBD1. This CDR3 has 14 amino acids. V shed 2 bases, J shed 3 bases, and the junction held 2 bases outside the gene matches. CDR1 and CDR2 (germline): MNHEY, SVGEGT. In nucleotides, the CDR3 is TGTGCCAGCAGTTACGGACAGGGGTACTACGAGCAGTACTTC. Translated, it gives CASSYGQGYYEQYF.

This clonotype has at least ten counts. CDR3 loop: CASSFIWGGRVYEQYF. The CDR3 DNA is TGTGCCAGCAGCTTCATCTGGGGTGGCAGGGTCTACGAGCAGTACTTC. The chain carries TRBV7-8 and TRBJ2-7; tentatively, D is TRBD1 (5 bases). Germline V gives CDR1 SGHVS, CDR2 FQNEAQ. Trimming took off 3 bases at V and 3 bases at J, with 18 bases between the two ends. The CDR3 runs 16 residues.

This clonotype was found many times. The chain links TRBV20-1 to TRBJ1-2; the match to TRBD1 covers 11 bases. The CDR3 contains 15 residues. Losses at the gene ends were 6 bases for V and 4 bases for J; bases not matched to a gene: 10. Germline V gene lookup returns CDR1 DFQATT and CDR2 SNEGSKA (reference sequence). CDR3 in DNA: TGCAGTGCAACCCCCGGACAGGGGGCTAGCTATGGCTACACCTTC. It specifies CSATPGQGASYGYTF.

This clonotype was found many times. This chain uses TRBV20-1 with TRBJ1-5; 7 bases fit TRBD1. The CDR3 length is 13 residues. Trimming took 4 bases from V and 1 from J; bases not matched to a gene: 1. Germline V gives CDR1 DFQATT, CDR2 SNEGSKA (reference sequence). CDR3: CSATGGSNQPQHF. The CDR3 DNA reads TGCAGTGCTACAGGGGGGAGCAATCAGCCCCAGCATTTT.

The chain combines TRBV5-4 with TRBJ1-2; no firm D call. Trimming took 0 bases from V and 0 from J, leaving 6 bases between them. Germline V gives CDR1 SGHNT, CDR2 YYREEE (reference sequence). This CDR3 contains 14 residues. CDR3 DNA: TGTGCCAGCAGCTTGGATGCTGCTAACTATGGCTACACCTTC. Translating gives CASSLDAANYGYTF.

This clonotype has ten or more counts. The chain is built from TRBV6-4 and TRBJ2-1; the D is unclear. This CDR3 comprises 13 residues. Trimming shortened V by 6 bases and J by 2 bases, and 8 bases separated the two germline ends. Germline CDR1 and CDR2: MRHNA and SNTAGT. The CDR3 loop reads CASSPRTYNEQFF. The CDR3 nucleotides are TGTGCCAGCAGCCCCCGCACCTACAATGAGCAGTTCTTC.

The J gene is TRBJ2-3, the V gene TRBV28, with D possibly TRBD2 on 6 matching bases. The CDR3 has 14 residues. Trimming left V 8 bases short and J 6 bases short, with 18 bases between. CDR1 is MDHEN, CDR2 SYDVKM, per germline. In DNA form, the CDR3 reads TGTGCCAGCGGGAGAGACGGAGGGGTGGATACGCAGTATTTT. It codes for CASGRDGGVDTQYF.

Only a few counts were recorded for this clonotype. The J gene is TRBJ1-2, the V gene TRBV5-1; tentative D call: TRBD1 (5 bases). There are 17 residues in the CDR3. V was trimmed by 3 bases and J by 4 bases, leaving 22 bases between them. Germline values: CDR1 SGHRS, CDR2 YFSETQ. The CDR3 DNA sequence: TGCGCCAGCAGCTCAGAACCCGGGACCGTACGCTTCTATGGCTACACCTTC. Translated: CASSSEPGTVRFYGYTF.

The rearrangement links TRBV5-1 to TRBJ2-7; D unresolved. CDR3 length equals 15 residues. The V and J ends lost 0 bases and 6 bases respectively, with 16 bases between them. CDR1 SGHRS and CDR2 YFSETQ come from the germline V gene. CDR3 sequence reads: CASSLEQSTVGEQYF. As DNA, the CDR3 is TGCGCCAGCAGCTTGGAACAGTCCACGGTAGGCGAGCAGTACTTC.